Each of the 16 T cell receptor beta chains below was sequenced from the same sample in a study of T cell responses to AZD1222 COVID-19 vaccine. Assay used: immunoSEQ multiplex PCR; TCRdb lists only in-frame clones, some missing. The repertoire holds 130,000 to 150,000 clones, with 75% to 95% as singletons. The material sequenced was peripheral blood, taken on day 0 of MenACWY control vaccination. These receptors were taken from an adult in good health.

This clone has a single count. V and J are TRBV19 and TRBJ2-1; 14 bases map to TRBD2. The CDR3 totals 19 residues. Germline values: CDR1 LNHDA, CDR2 SQIVND (reference sequence). The V segment lost 1 base and the J segment 6 bases; nucleotides outside the gene matches: 11. The CDR3 protein is CASSIAGTSGSKWGNEQFF. CDR3 coding DNA: TGTGCCAGTAGTATAGCCGGGACTAGCGGGAGCAAGTGGGGCAATGAGCAGTTCTTC.

This sequence joins TRBV5-1 and TRBJ1-1; D is ambiguous. This CDR3 spans 18 amino acids. Trimming removed 0 bases from V and 4 bases from J, with 22 bases in between. The germline V gene has CDR1 SGHRS and CDR2 YFSETQ. The CDR3, as DNA: TGCGCCAGCAGCTTGGCCAGATTGCTCCGGGGAAAGGGCACTGAAGCTTTCTTT. This sequence encodes CASSLARLLRGKGTEAFF.

The V and J genes are TRBV4-1 and TRBJ2-3, with 10 bases aligning to TRBD2. The CDR3 extends over 16 amino acids. The germline gives CDR1 MGHRA, CDR2 YSYEKL. Germline trimming cut 4 bases from V and 5 bases from J; bases unmatched to any gene: 9. CDR3 amino acids: CASSLQGAGGLDTQYF. The CDR3 DNA reads as TGCGCCAGCAGCCTACAGGGAGCGGGAGGGCTAGATACGCAGTATTTT.

This clone has a handful of counts. Other nucleotide sequences in the sample specify the same CDR3. The rearrangement joins TRBV15 to TRBJ1-1; tentatively, D is TRBD1 (5 bases). CDR3 length: 15 amino acids. The V end was cut by 0 bases, the J end by 2 bases, with 10 bases between. CDR1 is LNHNV and CDR2 is YYDKDF in the germline V gene (reference sequence). The CDR3 DNA reads TGTGCCACCAGCAGAGATAAGGGGTTCAACACTGAAGCTTTCTTT. Residues: CATSRDKGFNTEAFF.

CDR3 in DNA: TGCAGCGTTGAAGGTAGCGGGAGTAGCGGCACAGATACGCAGTATTTT. It is translated as CSVEGSGSSGTDTQYF. V gene TRBV29-1 combines with J gene TRBJ2-3; 9 nucleotides agree with TRBD2. J lost 1 base, V lost 1 base, and 6 bases had no gene match. This CDR3 is 16 amino acids long. Germline V gives CDR1 SQVTM, CDR2 ANQGSEA.

V is TRBV19 and J is TRBJ2-2; tentative D call: TRBD2 (5 bases). The CDR3 has 14 amino acids. CDR1 and CDR2 (germline): LNHDA, SQIVND (reference sequence). Trimming removed 8 bases from V and 4 bases from J, with 14 bases in between. This chain's CDR3 is CASGSGVGTGELFF. DNA for the CDR3: TGTGCCAGTGGGAGCGGAGTCGGCACCGGGGAGCTGTTTTTT.

V is TRBV12-5 and J is TRBJ1-5, with no clear D. V was trimmed by 5 bases and J by 12 bases, leaving 11 bases between them. The CDR3 runs 11 residues. CDR1 is LGHNT, CDR2 FRNRAP, per germline. CDR3 nucleotide sequence: TGTGCTAGTGGTGCTCAGCGAGGCCAGCATTTT. The encoded protein is CASGAQRGQHF.

In regard to this clone: The junction and the germline gene differ at one end; a read error may be behind it. The chain has TRBV6-6 and TRBJ2-3; no reliable D call. The CDR3 covers 12 residues. Germline-derived CDR1 and CDR2 are MNHNY and SVGAGI (reference sequence). The CDR3 here is CASSYSKDTQYF. CDR3 sequence (DNA): TGTGCCAGCAGCTACTCAAAAGATACGCAGTATTTT.

V and J are TRBV5-5 and TRBJ1-4; tentative D call: TRBD1 (6 bases). CDR3 size: 17 residues. Germline V CDR1 and CDR2: SGHKS, YYEKEE (reference sequence). Trimming left V 3 bases short and J 3 bases short, with 18 bases between. The CDR3 here is CASSSTGSAGANEKLFF. CDR3 nucleotides: TGTGCCAGCAGCTCCACAGGGTCAGCAGGGGCTAATGAAAAACTGTTTTTT.

This chain joins TRBV28 and TRBJ1-5; D unresolved. Germline V CDR1 and CDR2: MDHEN, SYDVKM. The V and J ends lost 3 bases and 1 base respectively, with 7 bases between them. The CDR3 extends over 14 amino acids. The CDR3 DNA reads TGTGCCAGCAGTTTTGTTGTGAGCAATCAGCCCCAGCATTTT. It translates to CASSFVVSNQPQHF.

The chain uses TRBV4-1 and TRBJ1-2, with D perhaps TRBD1 (6 bases). Per the germline V gene, CDR1 is MGHRA and CDR2 is YSYEKL. There are 15 residues in the CDR3. V lost 4 bases and J lost 4, with 16 bases in between. The CDR3 coding sequence is TGCGCCAGCAGCCCTTTTGAGGGGGAGAGCTATGGCTACACCTTC. It is translated as CASSPFEGESYGYTF.

The gene calls are TRBV5-1 and TRBJ1-1; 9 nucleotides align to TRBD1. This CDR3 region has 16 residues. V gave up 4 bases and J gave up 7 bases; unmatched junction bases: 14. The germline gives CDR1 SGHRS, CDR2 YFSETQ. The CDR3 region has the DNA TGCGCCAGCAGCCGGGACAGGGTGAATATGAACGGTGAAGCTTTCTTT. Amino acid sequence: CASSRDRVNMNGEAFF.

V usage is TRBV27 and J usage is TRBJ1-5, with D tentatively TRBD1 (6 bases). Trimming left V 2 bases short and J 1 base short, with 9 bases between. CDR3 size: 15 residues. The germline V gene has CDR1 MNHEY and CDR2 SMNVEV (reference sequence). This CDR3 reads CASSLLGGSNQPQHF. The CDR3 region has the DNA TGTGCCAGCAGTTTACTCGGGGGCAGCAATCAGCCCCAGCATTTT.

The CDR3 nucleotides are TGTGCCAGCAGCGTAGCGTACACCGGGGAGCTGTTTTTT. It encodes CASSVAYTGELFF. The V call is TRBV9, the J call TRBJ2-2; D unresolved. Germline loops: CDR1 SGDLS, CDR2 YYNGEE. The V end was cut by 0 bases, the J end by 3 bases, with 3 bases between. The CDR3 is 13 residues long.

The chain is built from TRBV6-5 and TRBJ2-3; 7 nucleotides agree with TRBD2. The trim removed 6 bases at V and 1 base at J, leaving 7 bases unmatched. The CDR3 sequence is 15 residues long. CDR1 and CDR2 (germline): MNHEY, SVGAGI. CDR3 sequence (DNA): TGTGCCAGCAGGGGAGGGAGATTCCGCACAGATACGCAGTATTTT. The encoded protein is CASRGGRFRTDTQYF.

This chain joins TRBV5-4 and TRBJ1-5, with D perhaps TRBD1 (6 bases). CDR1 is SGHNT and CDR2 is YYREEE in the germline V gene (reference sequence). This CDR3 has 19 amino acids. The germline V and J ends were trimmed by 2 bases and 0 bases, with 21 bases remaining between them. The CDR3 sequence: CASSFQPADSRLSNQPQHF. CDR3 in DNA: TGTGCCAGCAGCTTCCAACCCGCGGACAGCAGACTTAGCAATCAGCCCCAGCATTTT.